What follows are 21 T cell receptor beta chains derived from one specimen sequenced in a study of T cells after yellow fever vaccination. TCRdb itself ran the 5' RACE reads through MiXCR, one entry per CDR3 protein. The data contain approximately 510,000 distinct CDR3 sequences, just over 20% of them singletons. This sample comprised PBMCs, obtained roughly 20 days after the first yellow fever vaccination. Receptor source: a young man who received the YFV17D yellow fever vaccine.

This clonotype was observed a few times. Here the CDR3 reads CASSQDVGGEAFF. CDR3 coding DNA: TGCGCCAGCAGCCAAGATGTGGGGGGTGAAGCTTTCTTT. This chain joins TRBV4-3 and TRBJ1-1; maybe TRBD1 (5 bases). The CDR3 has 13 amino acids. Germline V gene lookup returns CDR1 LGHNA and CDR2 YSLEER. The V and J ends lost 0 bases and 7 bases respectively, with 9 bases between them.

The V call is TRBV15, the J call TRBJ1-4, with D perhaps TRBD1 (5 bases). This CDR3 is 14 amino acids long. V lost 0 bases and J 6 bases, leaving 8 bases between the germline ends. The germline gives CDR1 LNHNV, CDR2 YYDKDF (reference sequence). The CDR3 nucleotides are TGTGCCACCAGCAGAGAAGGGGTTTATGAAAAACTGTTTTTT. Its translation: CATSREGVYEKLFF.

This clonotype was recorded a few times. CDR3: CASSGGGRADTQYF. The CDR3 DNA sequence: TGTGCCAGCAGTGGCGGGGGTAGGGCAGATACGCAGTATTTT. The chain joins TRBV6-1 to TRBJ2-3, with 7 positions matching TRBD2. J was trimmed by 4 bases and V by 4 bases; bases with no gene match: 5. The CDR3 consists of 14 residues. Germline V gene lookup returns CDR1 MNHNS and CDR2 SASEGT.

J is TRBJ2-3 and V is TRBV10-3; D is perhaps TRBD1 or TRBD2 (5 bases each). The germline gives CDR1 ENHRY, CDR2 SYGVKD. CDR3 length: 16 amino acids. V was pared by 2 bases and J by 4 bases, with 16 bases between. CDR3 sequence (DNA): TGTGCCATCAGTGAGCTCCTCCGGGGCGCGGCAGATACGCAGTATTTT. Translation: CAISELLRGAADTQYF.

The rearrangement uses TRBV4-3 and TRBJ2-1, with a tentative D call TRBD1 (5 bases). CDR3 length: 13 amino acids. The germline gives CDR1 LGHNA, CDR2 YSLEER. Trimming removed 6 bases from V and 0 bases from J, with 6 bases in between. The CDR3 sequence is CASRQASYNEQFF. For the CDR3, the DNA is TGCGCCAGCAGACAGGCCTCCTACAATGAGCAGTTCTTC.

This clonotype was found many times. The chain joins TRBV25-1 to TRBJ2-5; the D gene could be TRBD1 or TRBD2 (6 bases each). The ends were cut back, 6 bases at V and 4 bases at J, with 15 bases in the middle. Germline V CDR1 and CDR2: MGHDK, SYGVNS. The CDR3 runs to 14 residues. CDR3 amino acids: CASSMSGAGETQYF. The DNA of the CDR3 is TGTGCCAGCAGCATGTCGGGGGCCGGAGAGACCCAGTACTTC.

This clonotype has a count of ten or more. The chain carries TRBV5-1 and TRBJ2-1; 9 bases are a match to TRBD2. The CDR3 runs to 17 residues. CDR1 is SGHRS and CDR2 is YFSETQ in the germline V gene. The J segment lost 4 bases and the V segment lost 0 bases, leaving 8 bases of the junction unmatched. The CDR3 here is CASSLAGLAGAYNEQFF. The CDR3 DNA follows: TGCGCCAGCAGCTTGGCCGGTTTAGCGGGAGCGTACAATGAGCAGTTCTTC.

This clonotype was counted ten times or more. The chain couples TRBV28 to TRBJ1-1, with D unclear. Trimming stripped 2 bases from V and 6 bases from J, with 10 bases between. CDR3 length: 13 amino acids. Per the germline V gene, CDR1 is MDHEN and CDR2 is SYDVKM. CDR3 residues: CASSLPVSSEAFF. CDR3 in DNA: TGTGCCAGCAGTTTACCGGTCTCTTCTGAAGCTTTCTTT.

This clonotype has a handful of counts. V usage is TRBV4-3 and J usage is TRBJ2-1; the D gene is possibly TRBD2 (5 bases). V was shortened by 5 bases and J by 4 bases, with 15 bases between the two germline ends. The CDR3 is 15 amino acids. Germline V gives CDR1 LGHNA, CDR2 YSLEER. This CDR3 reads CASSTRSSSYNEQFF. CDR3 in DNA: TGCGCCAGCAGCACCCGGTCTAGCTCTTACAATGAGCAGTTCTTC.

This clonotype showed up just a few times. The V and J genes are TRBV12-3 or TRBV12-4 and TRBJ1-1, with D perhaps TRBD1 (6 bases). There are 11 residues in the CDR3. Trimming left V 5 bases short and J 11 bases short, with 12 bases between. Here the CDR3 reads CASSQGKKAFF. In DNA, the CDR3 is TGTGCCAGCAGTCAGGGGAAGAAGGCTTTCTTT.

This clonotype has just a few counts. V gene TRBV12-3 or TRBV12-4 combines with J gene TRBJ2-5, with D hard to call. This CDR3 is built from 13 residues. Trimming shortened V by 2 bases and J by 7 bases, and 11 bases separated the two germline ends. CDR3 sequence (DNA): TGTGCCAGCAGTTTAAGGGCAGCCGGGACCCAGTACTTC. This encodes CASSLRAAGTQYF.

The rearrangement uses TRBV12-3 or TRBV12-4 and TRBJ1-6; D gene unclear. There are 14 residues in the CDR3. Trimming took 8 bases from V and 4 from J, leaving 12 bases between them. CDR3 DNA: TGTGCCAGCCTACCGGGAGGTTATAATTCACCCCTCCACTTT. Encoded protein: CASLPGGYNSPLHF.

The chain combines TRBV28 with TRBJ2-6; the D is unclear. Germline loops: CDR1 MDHEN, CDR2 SYDVKM. There are 13 residues in the CDR3. Written as DNA, the CDR3 is TGTGGCAGTTTCGGGTCTGGGGCCAACGTCCTGACTTTC. Amino acids: CGSFGSGANVLTF. Looking up the rest from reference TRBV28 and TRBJ2-6 gives the full variable domain: DVKVTQSSRYLVKRTGEKVFLECVQDMDHENMFWYRQDPGLGLRLIYFSYDVKMKEKGDIPEGYSVSREKKERFSLILESASTNQTSMYLCGSFGSGANVLTFGAGSRLTVL.

This clonotype showed up just a few times. The chain is built from TRBV5-1 and TRBJ2-7; maybe TRBD1 (5 bases). This CDR3 has 14 residues. Germline CDR1 is SGHRS and CDR2 is YFSETQ. V dropped 0 bases and J dropped 2 bases, with 9 bases sitting between them. CDR3 in amino acids: CASSLADSTYEQYF. The CDR3 region has the DNA TGCGCCAGCAGCTTGGCCGACAGTACCTACGAGCAGTACTTC.

This clonotype was detected only a few times. The chain links TRBV20-1 to TRBJ2-1; no clear D. Germline V gives CDR1 DFQATT, CDR2 SNEGSKA (reference sequence). Trimming left V 3 bases short and J 4 bases short, with 22 bases between. CDR3 length: 17 residues. The CDR3 nucleotides are TGCAGTGCTAGCGGGCATGGACGAGGACCCGCTTACAATGAGCAGTTCTTC. Translation gives CSASGHGRGPAYNEQFF.

The CDR3: CASSTQPSEETQYF. CDR3 DNA: TGTGCCAGCAGCACCCAACCCTCGGAGGAGACCCAGTACTTC. The V gene is TRBV11-2, the J gene TRBJ2-5; D not resolved. Germline loops: CDR1 SGHAT, CDR2 FQNNGV. Trimming took off 5 bases at V and 5 bases at J, with 15 bases between the two ends. CDR3 length: 14 residues.

This clonotype was detected once. The chain couples TRBV6-2 or TRBV6-3 to TRBJ2-2; D unclear. The CDR3 has 13 amino acids. Trimming took 0 bases from V and 6 from J, leaving 5 bases between them. Germline-derived CDR1 and CDR2 are MNHEY and SVGEGT. The CDR3 nucleotides read TGTGCCAGCAGTTACTCGCACGCCGGGGAGCTGTTTTTT. Protein product: CASSYSHAGELFF.

This chain links TRBV10-2 with TRBJ2-3, with D possibly being TRBD2 (5 bases). Germline V gene data show CDR1 as WSHSY and CDR2 as SAAADI. Deletions cut 2 bases from V and 4 bases from J, with 13 bases between. The CDR3 has 15 residues. CDR3 DNA: TGCGCCAGCAGTGAGCAAGCGGAGTTCGCAGATACGCAGTATTTT. Residues: CASSEQAEFADTQYF.

This clonotype was seen more than once but under ten times. The chain combines TRBV6-1 with TRBJ1-2, with no clear D. Germline lookup yields CDR1 MNHNS and CDR2 SASEGT. There are 14 residues in the CDR3. Trimming left V 6 bases short and J 4 bases short, with 15 bases between. The CDR3 nucleotides are TGTGCCAGCAGCCACGGGCGGTGGATCTATGGCTACACCTTC. It encodes CASSHGRWIYGYTF.

This clonotype came up a few times. The chain combines TRBV12-3 or TRBV12-4 with TRBJ1-1, with D unresolved. The ends were cut back, 0 bases at V and 5 bases at J, with 7 bases in the middle. The CDR3 length is 13 residues. Here the CDR3 reads CASSLASETEAFF. The CDR3 DNA reads as TGTGCCAGCAGTTTAGCGTCCGAGACTGAAGCTTTCTTT.

This clonotype was picked up a small number of times. The chain is built from TRBV4-2 and TRBJ1-2; D unresolved. Trimming pared 3 bases from V and 5 bases from J, leaving 13 bases between. Germline V gives CDR1 LGHNA, CDR2 YNFKEQ. The CDR3 spans 14 residues. DNA for the CDR3: TGTGCCAGCAGCCATGAGGTTTCCTTATATGGCTACACCTTC. It codes for CASSHEVSLYGYTF.